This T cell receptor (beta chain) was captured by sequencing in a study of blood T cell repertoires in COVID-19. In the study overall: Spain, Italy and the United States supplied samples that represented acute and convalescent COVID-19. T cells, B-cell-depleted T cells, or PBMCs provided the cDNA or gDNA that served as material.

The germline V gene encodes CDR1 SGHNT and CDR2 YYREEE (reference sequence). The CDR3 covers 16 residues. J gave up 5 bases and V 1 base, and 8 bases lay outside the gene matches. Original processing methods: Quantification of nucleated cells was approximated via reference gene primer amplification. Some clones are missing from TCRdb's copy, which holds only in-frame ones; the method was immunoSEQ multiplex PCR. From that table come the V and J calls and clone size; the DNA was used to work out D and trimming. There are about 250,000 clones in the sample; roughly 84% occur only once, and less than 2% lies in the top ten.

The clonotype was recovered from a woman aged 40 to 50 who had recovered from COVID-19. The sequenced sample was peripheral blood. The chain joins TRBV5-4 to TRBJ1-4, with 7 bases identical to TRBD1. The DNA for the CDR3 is TGTGCCAGCAGCTTGAACCCCTCGGACAGGAATGAAAAACTGTTTTTT. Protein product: CASSLNPSDRNEKLFF.